This paragraph reports one T cell receptor (beta chain). This clone's antigen is unknown. One base away there is no much larger clone; base qualities are not given. This sample is part of a study of cytomegalovirus exposure and HLA in healthy donors (dated by TCRdb to the late 2010s). General notes on the study: In an earlier analysis of fewer than 750 of the donors, 250 to 350 Gb of sequence data and 100 million or so unique TCR beta sequences from about 179 million T cells were reported. About 300 gigabases of sequencing data and 80 million or so unique TCR sequences were included in an early release covering 500 to 750 HLA-typed donors. Of the roughly 410 genotyped donors, 65% to 90% were placed in the genetic ancestry cluster associated with self-reported Caucasian donors. The study was designed to test whether signatures of past pathogen exposure could be identified by cataloging public T cell receptors. The study profiled the T cell repertoires of 550 to 700 subjects by immunosequencing and related them to cytomegalovirus serostatus. Along with the roughly 700-subject first cohort, a separate validation cohort of around 120 different subjects was used. The study combined high-throughput TCR immunosequencing, statistical association of individual TCRs with disease status, and machine learning to predict cytomegalovirus infection status. To study patterns of TCR occurrence, a later analysis re-analyzed previously published TCR beta repertoires from hundreds of donors and added high-resolution HLA genotyping. The later analysis used no new phenotypic data to find candidate immune exposures, relying instead on TCR beta sequences and their occurrence across donors. To decide whether each TCR beta V gene segment behaved as functional or pseudogenic, an earlier analysis of some 600 of the donors relied on high-throughput TCR beta sequencing. Donor age, sex, ethnicity and CMV serostatus were compiled together with the repertoire data. In a later genetic analysis, genome-wide SNP genotypes for about three fifths of the roughly 670 donors were used, and that subset was treated as a discovery cohort. All discovery cohort repertoires had been generated using a single sequencing platform. Both class I and class II loci were covered by HLA typing, at four-digit resolution. The number of donors typed differed by locus, with roughly 620-630 for A, B, C, DRB1 and DQB1, approximately 500 for DQA1, under 610 for DPA1, and some 440 for DPB1. Because of strong linkage in the cohort, roughly five DR-DQ haplotypes were treated as single units for association and clustering. On average, 235,054 unique TCR beta nucleotide sequences were sequenced per donor among more than 350 genotyped donors of the cohort, with 15% to 20% of those sequences being non-productive. General findings and caveats noted by the study authors: When HLA alleles, especially DR and DQ, strongly co-occurred, attributing TCR associations to individual alleles was difficult. Correlated functional status among segregating V segments might be attributable to linkage disequilibrium, but an unknown experimental factor could not be ruled out. Compared with the 666-donor mean, donors in an Asian-associated ancestry cluster had fewer N-insertions in productive TCRs, according to a later genetic analysis. Immune exposure information for the cohort was limited to CMV serostatus. In vitro tests confirmed that a few of the cytomegalovirus-associated TCR beta chains recognize cytomegalovirus antigens. The study listed 164 TCR beta chains as associated with cytomegalovirus. In a later analysis, HLA-associated TCR beta chains were found to be more clonally expanded and to have lower generation probabilities than equally common non-associated chains. In both the original and validation cohorts, the classifier was reported to diagnose cytomegalovirus status with high specificity and sensitivity. HLA typing was unavailable for some donors at each locus, so association tests used only the typed subset. In a later genetic analysis, a missense DCLRE1C variant was associated with V-gene and J-gene trimming of TCR beta chains, and the association was replicated in an independent cohort. Over 15 rarely observed V segments, including chromosome 9 orphons, were excluded from the earlier analysis of several hundred of the donors because counts were too low. In a later analysis, several top co-occurrence clusters were reported to appear linked to parvovirus B19, influenza, CMV and Epstein-Barr virus. A later analysis found that most CMV-associated TCR beta chains appeared HLA-restricted, with HLA associations seemingly driven largely by CMV exposure. The sequencing pipeline was judged likely to have produced a cluster of highly shared sequence variants as a technical artifact. A further reported finding was that TCR beta sequences accurately predicted the HLA-A and HLA-B alleles for most subjects in the first cohort. Roughly uniform sequencing depth across donors was assumed in presence/absence analyses, although this assumption may not hold. Some IMGT-functional V segments, including TRBV6-2 and TRBV6-3, could not be distinguished by the 87-base-pair reads and were therefore excluded. In a later analysis, 15,000 to 20,000 TCR beta sequences were associated with specific HLA alleles at a false discovery rate of 0.05. In an earlier analysis of about 540 of the donors, most TCR beta V segments were observed in productive rearrangements about 90% or about 30% of the time, broadly matching IMGT annotations. Only TCR beta chains were sequenced in this cohort, and the absence of alpha or paired-chain data limited detectable features. The authors suggested that the approach could potentially be extended to other disease states and immunological phenotypes. While some public TCRs were present in many individuals, most TCR sequences turned up only very rarely across donors. In a later analysis, TCR association rates were found to vary across HLA loci, with the most associated TCRs seen for DRB1 alleles and the fewest for HLA-C alleles.

The library was made by the immunoSEQ multiplex PCR assay. A mixture of 60 forward primers for TCR Vbeta segments and 13 reverse primers for TCR Jbeta segments was used in the multiplex PCR. A multiplex PCR assay on genomic DNA amplified the CDR3 region of rearranged TCR beta genes. Amplified TCR beta libraries were sequenced as 87-base-pair reads on the Illumina HiSeq System. The published analysis was carried out like this. In a later analysis, some 80 million unique TCR beta chains were counted across the roughly 670 repertoires, and roughly 11 million of these chains were shared by at least two donors. To remove PCR and sequencing errors, raw reads were error-corrected and collapsed into unique sequences using a nearest-neighbor algorithm that merged closely related sequences. V, D and J gene segments were assigned by aligning CDR3 sequences to IMGT reference sequences. For a sequence to be retained, at least a six-nucleotide match to both a V gene segment and a J gene segment was required. A rearrangement counted as productive if the CDR3 had no stop codons and remained in frame with V and J, and every other rearrangement counted as non-productive. CDR3 was defined according to IMGT convention as the region running from the second conserved V-encoded cysteine to the conserved J-encoded phenylalanine. Sequences without an unambiguous match to a single V gene segment were excluded from the earlier analysis of several hundred of the donors. In an earlier analysis of 450 to 750 of the donors, a V segment was called functional when productive rearrangements were above 56.7%, and segregating when the standard deviation between donors exceeded 5%. A statistical classification framework was built for diagnosing cytomegalovirus status from the catalog of TCR beta chain sequences. V and J gene assignment, in a later analysis, came from comparing TCR nucleotide sequences with IMGT/GENE-DB human TR gene sequences. Using the TCRdist pipeline, a later analysis assigned CDR3 sequences along with most-parsimonious VDJ recombination scenarios. A later analysis defined each TCR beta chain by its CDR3 amino acid sequence plus V-gene family, and excluded reads lacking a unique V-gene family. In a later analysis, a few hundred highly shared, low-generation-probability nucleotide sequences were removed to address suspected cross-contamination and a sequencing artifact. For each public chain, a later analysis derived a clonal expansion index from normalized ranks of inferred template counts within each repertoire. In a later analysis, generation probabilities were computed with a VDJ recombination model fitted to out-of-frame rearrangements, and the resulting probabilities were checked against IGoR. In a later analysis, TCR-TCR, TCR-HLA and TCR-CMV co-occurrence was scored with hypergeometric tests, and a repertoire-size bias correction was applied to TCR pairs. To estimate false discovery rates, a later analysis permuted the HLA or CMV assignments 20 times. In a later analysis, co-occurring TCRs were grouped with DBSCAN, and TCRdist sequence similarity was added when clustering was performed within HLA-allele-positive subsets. Co-occurrence clustering excluded repertoires with fewer than 30,000 or more than 120,000 public chains, plus five with anomalous nucleotide sharing. Imported from immuneACCESS, the table was reduced by TCRdb to in-frame sequences with V and J called. These copies leave out some clones; in studies compared against another copy, an unresolved V gene accounts for under half, and the cause of the remainder is not known. That table is the source of V, J and clone size, and D and trimming were worked out from the DNA. For this sample there are some 87,000 clones; approximately 56% appear just once. 5.5% of the sample comes from the top ten.

The cohort consisted of 666 healthy bone marrow donors. Cohort members were all nominally healthy when sampled, although unrecorded immune exposures were likely present. The donor was CMV seropositive and belonged to the group of about 290 seropositive cohort members. A peripheral blood sample was collected from each donor, and TCR beta sequencing was performed on peripheral blood mononuclear cells. The Qiagen DNeasy Blood Extraction Kit was used to extract genomic DNA from the blood cell samples. According to the germline V gene, CDR1 reads SGHTS and CDR2 reads YDEGEE. Including cysteine and phenylalanine, the CDR3 has 16 amino acids. The entry retains the CDR3 DNA only, 48 bases that are in frame from base 1. From V the trimming removes 3 bases and from J it removes 9 bases, while the gene matches leave 11 bases of the junction unaccounted for.

The specimen was PBMCs. The clonotype comes from a woman younger than 45 in good health and CMV-seropositive. The chain was built from TRBV5-8 and TRBJ1-6; the junction holds 8 bases that match TRBD1. The CDR3 is CASSSSTQGAGSPLHF. The DNA reads TGTGCCAGCAGCTCCTCTACTCAGGGGGCAGGTTCACCCCTCCACTTT.